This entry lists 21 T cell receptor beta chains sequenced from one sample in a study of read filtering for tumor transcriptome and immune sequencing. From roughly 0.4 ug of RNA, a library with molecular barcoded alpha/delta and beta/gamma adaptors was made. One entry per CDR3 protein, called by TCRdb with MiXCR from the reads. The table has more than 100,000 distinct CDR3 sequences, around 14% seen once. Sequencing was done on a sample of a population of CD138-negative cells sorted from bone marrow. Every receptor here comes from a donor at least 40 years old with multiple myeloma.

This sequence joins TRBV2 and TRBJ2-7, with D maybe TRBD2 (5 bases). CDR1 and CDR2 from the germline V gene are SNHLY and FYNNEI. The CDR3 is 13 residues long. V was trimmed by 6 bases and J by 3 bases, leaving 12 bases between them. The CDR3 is CASSKARGYEQYF. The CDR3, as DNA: TGTGCCAGCAGCAAGGCTCGGGGCTACGAGCAGTACTTC.

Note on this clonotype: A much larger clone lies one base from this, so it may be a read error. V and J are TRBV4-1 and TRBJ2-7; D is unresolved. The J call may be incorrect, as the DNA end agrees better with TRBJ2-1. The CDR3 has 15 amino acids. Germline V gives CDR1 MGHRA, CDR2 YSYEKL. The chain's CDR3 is CASSPKGGSTYEQFF. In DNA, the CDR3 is TGCGCCAGCAGCCCTAAGGGTGGGTCCACCTACGAGCAGTTCTTC.

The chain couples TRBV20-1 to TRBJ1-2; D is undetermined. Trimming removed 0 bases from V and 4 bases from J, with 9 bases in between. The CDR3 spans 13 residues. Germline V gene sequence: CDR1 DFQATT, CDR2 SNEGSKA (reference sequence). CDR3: CSARDLQVYGYTF. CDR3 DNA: TGCAGTGCTAGAGATCTGCAGGTCTATGGCTACACCTTC.

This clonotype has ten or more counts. CDR3 DNA sequence: TGTGCCAGCTCACCCAACTGGGTAGGCGCAACTAATGAAAAACTGTTTTTT. Translation gives CASSPNWVGATNEKLFF. The chain couples TRBV18 to TRBJ1-4, with D uncertain. Trimming shortened V by 3 bases and J by 0 bases, and 14 bases separated the two germline ends. Germline CDR1 reads KGHSH; CDR2 reads LQKENI. The CDR3 has 17 amino acids. Full variable domain (rest looked up from reference TRBV18 and TRBJ1-4): NAGVMQNPRHLVRRRGQEARLRCSPMKGHSHVYWYRQLPEEGLKFMVYLQKENIIDESGMPKERFSAEFPKEGPSILRIQQVVRGDSAAYFCASSPNWVGATNEKLFFGSGTQLSVL.

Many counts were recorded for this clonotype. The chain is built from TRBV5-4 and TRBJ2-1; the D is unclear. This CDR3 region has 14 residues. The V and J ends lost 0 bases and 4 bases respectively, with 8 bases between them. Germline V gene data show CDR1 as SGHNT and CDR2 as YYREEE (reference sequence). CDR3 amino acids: CASSLGYGYNEQFF. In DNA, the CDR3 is TGTGCCAGCAGCTTGGGGTACGGTTACAATGAGCAGTTCTTC.

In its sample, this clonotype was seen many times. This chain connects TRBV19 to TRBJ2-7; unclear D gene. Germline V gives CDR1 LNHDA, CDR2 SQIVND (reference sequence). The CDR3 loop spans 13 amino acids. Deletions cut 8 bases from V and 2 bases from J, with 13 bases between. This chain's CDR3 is CASSLGPPYEQYF. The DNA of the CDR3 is TGTGCCAGTTCACTGGGTCCCCCCTACGAGCAGTACTTC.

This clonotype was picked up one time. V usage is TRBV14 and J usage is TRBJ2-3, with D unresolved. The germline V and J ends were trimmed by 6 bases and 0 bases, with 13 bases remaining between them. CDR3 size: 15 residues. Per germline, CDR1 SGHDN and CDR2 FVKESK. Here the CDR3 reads CASRETHMSTDTQYF. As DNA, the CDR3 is TGTGCCAGCAGAGAAACTCACATGAGCACAGATACGCAGTATTTT. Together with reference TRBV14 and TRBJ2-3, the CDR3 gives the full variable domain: EAGVTQFPSHSVIEKGQTVTLRCDPISGHDNLYWYRRVMGKEIKFLLHFVKESKQDESGMPNNRFLAERTGGTYSTLKVQPAELEDSGVYFCASRETHMSTDTQYFGPGTRLTVL.

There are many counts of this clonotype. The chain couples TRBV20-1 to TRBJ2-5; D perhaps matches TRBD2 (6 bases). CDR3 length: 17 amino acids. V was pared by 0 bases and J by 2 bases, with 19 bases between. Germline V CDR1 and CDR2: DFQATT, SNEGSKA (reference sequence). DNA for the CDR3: TGCAGTGCTAGAGACCCCCTGCGGGATTCGTCACAAGAGACCCAGTACTTC. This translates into CSARDPLRDSSQETQYF.

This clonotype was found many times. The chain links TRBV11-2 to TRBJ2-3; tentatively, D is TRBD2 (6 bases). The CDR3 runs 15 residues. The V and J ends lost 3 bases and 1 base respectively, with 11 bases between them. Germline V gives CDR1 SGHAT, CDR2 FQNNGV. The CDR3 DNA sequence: TGTGCCAGCAGCTTGTTCGGGAGTCGCACAGATACGCAGTATTTT. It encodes CASSLFGSRTDTQYF.

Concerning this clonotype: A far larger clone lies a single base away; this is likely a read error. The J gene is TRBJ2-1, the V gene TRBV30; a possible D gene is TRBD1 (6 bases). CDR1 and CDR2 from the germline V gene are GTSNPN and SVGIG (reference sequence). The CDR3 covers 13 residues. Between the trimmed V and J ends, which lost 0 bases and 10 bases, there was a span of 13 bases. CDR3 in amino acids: CAWSVTGTYEQFF. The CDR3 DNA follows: TGTGCCTGGAGTGTTACCGGGACATACGAGCAGTTCTTC.

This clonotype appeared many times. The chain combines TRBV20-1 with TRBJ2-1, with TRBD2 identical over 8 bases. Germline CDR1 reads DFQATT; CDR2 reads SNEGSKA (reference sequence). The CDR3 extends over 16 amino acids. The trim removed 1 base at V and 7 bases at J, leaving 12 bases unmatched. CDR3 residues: CSARGAGGPSRNEQFF. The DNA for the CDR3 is TGCAGTGCTAGAGGGGCGGGAGGCCCTTCGAGGAATGAGCAGTTCTTC.

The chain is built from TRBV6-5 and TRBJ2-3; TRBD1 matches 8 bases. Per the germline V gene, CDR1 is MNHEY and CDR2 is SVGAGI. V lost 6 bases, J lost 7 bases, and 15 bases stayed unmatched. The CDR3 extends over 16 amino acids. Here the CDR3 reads CASSPIMGQARNTQYF. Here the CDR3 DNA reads TGTGCCAGCAGCCCGATAATGGGACAGGCGCGGAATACGCAGTATTTT.

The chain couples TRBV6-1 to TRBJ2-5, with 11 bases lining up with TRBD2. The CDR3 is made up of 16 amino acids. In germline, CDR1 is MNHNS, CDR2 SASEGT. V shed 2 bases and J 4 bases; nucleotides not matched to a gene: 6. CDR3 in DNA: TGTGCCAGCAGTGAATTGGGACTAGCGGCCCCAGAGACCCAGTACTTC. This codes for CASSELGLAAPETQYF.

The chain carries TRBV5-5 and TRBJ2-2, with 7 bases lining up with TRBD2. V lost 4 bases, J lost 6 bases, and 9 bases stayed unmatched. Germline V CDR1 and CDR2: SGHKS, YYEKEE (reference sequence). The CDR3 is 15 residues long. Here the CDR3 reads CASSQAGTTPGELFF. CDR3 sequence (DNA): TGTGCCAGCAGCCAGGCCGGGACTACCCCCGGGGAGCTGTTTTTT.

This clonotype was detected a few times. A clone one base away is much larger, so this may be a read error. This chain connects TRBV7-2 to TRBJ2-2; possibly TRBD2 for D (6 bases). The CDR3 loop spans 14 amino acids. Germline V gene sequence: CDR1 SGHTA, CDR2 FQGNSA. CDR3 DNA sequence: TGTGCCAGCAGCTTAATGGCCAGCACCGGGGGGCTGTTTTTT. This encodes CASSLMASTGGLFF.

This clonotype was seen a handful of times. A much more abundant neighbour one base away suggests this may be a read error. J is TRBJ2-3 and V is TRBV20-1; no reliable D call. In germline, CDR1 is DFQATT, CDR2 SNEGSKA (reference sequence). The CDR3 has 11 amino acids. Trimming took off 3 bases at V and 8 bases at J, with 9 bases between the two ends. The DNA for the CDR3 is TGCAGTGCTAGTTTCTCAGGTACGCAGTATTTT. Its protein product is CSASFSGTQYF.

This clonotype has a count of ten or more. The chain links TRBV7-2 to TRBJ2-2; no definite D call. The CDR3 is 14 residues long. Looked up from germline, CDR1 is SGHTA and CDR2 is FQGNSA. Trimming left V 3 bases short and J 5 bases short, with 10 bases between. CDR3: CASSLPIMTGELFF. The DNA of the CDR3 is TGTGCCAGCAGCTTGCCTATCATGACCGGGGAGCTGTTTTTT.

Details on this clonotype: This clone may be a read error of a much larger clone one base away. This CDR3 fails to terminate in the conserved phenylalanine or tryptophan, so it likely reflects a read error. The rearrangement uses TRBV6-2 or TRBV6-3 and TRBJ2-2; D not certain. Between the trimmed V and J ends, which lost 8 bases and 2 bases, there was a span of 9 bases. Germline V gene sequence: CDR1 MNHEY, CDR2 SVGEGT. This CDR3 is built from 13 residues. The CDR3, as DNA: TGTGCCAGCGGCTCTGCTAACACCGGGGAGCTGTTTTCT. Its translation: CASGSANTGELFS.

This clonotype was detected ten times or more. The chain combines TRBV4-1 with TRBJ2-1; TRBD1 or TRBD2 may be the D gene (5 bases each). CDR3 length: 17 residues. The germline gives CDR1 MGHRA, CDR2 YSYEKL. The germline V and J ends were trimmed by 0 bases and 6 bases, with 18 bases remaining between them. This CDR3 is CASSQDMALGGGNEQFF. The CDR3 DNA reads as TGCGCCAGCAGCCAAGATATGGCGCTGGGTGGGGGCAATGAGCAGTTCTTC.

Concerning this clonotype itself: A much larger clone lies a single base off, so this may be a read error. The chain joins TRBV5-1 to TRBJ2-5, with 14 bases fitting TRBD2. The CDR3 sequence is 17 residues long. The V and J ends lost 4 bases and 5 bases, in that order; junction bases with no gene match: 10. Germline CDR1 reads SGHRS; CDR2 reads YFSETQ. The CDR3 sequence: CASSGSGTSGSGETQYF. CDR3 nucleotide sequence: TGCGCCAGCAGCGGTTCCGGGACTAGCGGGAGTGGGGAGACCCAGTACTTC.

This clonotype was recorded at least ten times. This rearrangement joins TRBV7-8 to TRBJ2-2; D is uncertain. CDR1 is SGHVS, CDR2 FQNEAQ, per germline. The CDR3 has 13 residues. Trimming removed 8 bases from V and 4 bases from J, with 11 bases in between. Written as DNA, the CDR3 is TGTGCCAGCGGAACCCAATCCACCGGGGAGCTGTTTTTT. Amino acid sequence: CASGTQSTGELFF.